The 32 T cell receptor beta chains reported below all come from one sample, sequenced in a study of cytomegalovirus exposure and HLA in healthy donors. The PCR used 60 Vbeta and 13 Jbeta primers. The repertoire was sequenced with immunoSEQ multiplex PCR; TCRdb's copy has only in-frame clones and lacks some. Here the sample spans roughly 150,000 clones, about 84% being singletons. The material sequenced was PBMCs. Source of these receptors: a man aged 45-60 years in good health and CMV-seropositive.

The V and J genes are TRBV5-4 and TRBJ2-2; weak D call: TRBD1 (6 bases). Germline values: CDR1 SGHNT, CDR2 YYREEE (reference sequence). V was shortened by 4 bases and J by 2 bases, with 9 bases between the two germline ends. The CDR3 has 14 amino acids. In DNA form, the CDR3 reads TGTGCCAGCAGCCTACAGGGTAACACCGGGGAGCTGTTTTTT. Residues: CASSLQGNTGELFF.

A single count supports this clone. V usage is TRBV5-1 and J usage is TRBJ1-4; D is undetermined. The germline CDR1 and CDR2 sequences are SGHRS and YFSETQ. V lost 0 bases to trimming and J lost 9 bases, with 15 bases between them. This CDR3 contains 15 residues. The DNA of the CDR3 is TGCGCCAGCAGCTTGGAGGACTCCCCGGCACAAAAACTGTTTTTT. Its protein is CASSLEDSPAQKLFF.

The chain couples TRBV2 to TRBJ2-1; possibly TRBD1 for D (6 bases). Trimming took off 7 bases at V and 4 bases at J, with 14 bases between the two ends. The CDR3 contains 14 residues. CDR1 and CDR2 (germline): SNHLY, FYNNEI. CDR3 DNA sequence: TGTGCCAGCAATATCCAGGGGCCATACAATGAGCAGTTCTTC. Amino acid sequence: CASNIQGPYNEQFF.

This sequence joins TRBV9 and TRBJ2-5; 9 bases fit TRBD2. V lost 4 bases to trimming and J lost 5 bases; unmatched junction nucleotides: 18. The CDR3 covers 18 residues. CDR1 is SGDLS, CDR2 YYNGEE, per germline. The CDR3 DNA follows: TGTGCCAGCAGCTCCTCCGGGACTAGCTTCCTCCTGGGGGAGACCCAGTACTTC. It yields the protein CASSSSGTSFLLGETQYF.

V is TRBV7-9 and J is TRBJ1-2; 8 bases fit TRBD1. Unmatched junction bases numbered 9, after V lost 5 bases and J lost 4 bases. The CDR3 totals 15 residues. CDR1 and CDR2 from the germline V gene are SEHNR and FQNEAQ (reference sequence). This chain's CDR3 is CASSEPRTGFYGYTF. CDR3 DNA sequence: TGTGCCAGCAGCGAACCTCGGACAGGGTTCTATGGCTACACCTTC.

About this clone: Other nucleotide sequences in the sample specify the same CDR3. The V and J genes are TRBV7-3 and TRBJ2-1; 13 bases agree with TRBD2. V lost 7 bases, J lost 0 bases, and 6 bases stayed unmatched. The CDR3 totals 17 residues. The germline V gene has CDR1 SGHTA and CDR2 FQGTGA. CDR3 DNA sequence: TGTGCCAGCAAGAGGAGGACTAGCGGGGGCTCCTACAATGAGCAGTTCTTC. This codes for CASKRRTSGGSYNEQFF.

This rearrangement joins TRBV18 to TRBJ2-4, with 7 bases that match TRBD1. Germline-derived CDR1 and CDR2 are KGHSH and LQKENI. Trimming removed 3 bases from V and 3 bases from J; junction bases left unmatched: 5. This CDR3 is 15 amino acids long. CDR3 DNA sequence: TGTGCCAGCTCACCCGACGCAGGGGGCAAAAACATTCAGTACTTC. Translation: CASSPDAGGKNIQYF.

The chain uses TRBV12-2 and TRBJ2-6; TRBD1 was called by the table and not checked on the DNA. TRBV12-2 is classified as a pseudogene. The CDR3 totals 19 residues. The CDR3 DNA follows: TGTGCAAGTCGCTTAGTGCCCGGGACATCTGGCTCTGGGGCCAACGTCCTGACTTTC. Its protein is CASRLVPGTSGSGANVLTF.

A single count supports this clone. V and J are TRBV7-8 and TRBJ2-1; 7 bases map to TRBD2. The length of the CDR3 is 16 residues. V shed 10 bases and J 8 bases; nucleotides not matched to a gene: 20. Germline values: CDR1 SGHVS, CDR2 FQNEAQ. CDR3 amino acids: CATRRSAGERVYEQFF. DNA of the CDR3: TGTGCCACCCGCAGGAGCGCGGGAGAGCGAGTCTATGAGCAGTTCTTC.

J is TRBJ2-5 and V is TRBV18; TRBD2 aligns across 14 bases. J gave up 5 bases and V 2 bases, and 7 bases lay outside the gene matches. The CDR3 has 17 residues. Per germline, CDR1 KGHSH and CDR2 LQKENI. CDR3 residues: CASSPGTSGSGEETQYF. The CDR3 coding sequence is TGTGCCAGCTCACCAGGGACTAGCGGGAGCGGTGAGGAGACCCAGTACTTC.

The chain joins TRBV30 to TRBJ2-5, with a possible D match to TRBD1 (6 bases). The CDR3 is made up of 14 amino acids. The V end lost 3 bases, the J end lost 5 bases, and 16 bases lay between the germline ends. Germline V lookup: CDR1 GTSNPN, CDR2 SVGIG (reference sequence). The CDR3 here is CAWSIGAGDETQYF. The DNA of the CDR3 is TGTGCCTGGAGCATAGGTGCAGGGGATGAGACCCAGTACTTC.

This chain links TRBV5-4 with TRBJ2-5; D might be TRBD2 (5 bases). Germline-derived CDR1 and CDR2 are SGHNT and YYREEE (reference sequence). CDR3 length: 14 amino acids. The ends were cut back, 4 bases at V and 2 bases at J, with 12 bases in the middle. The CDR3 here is CASSLGVLQETQYF. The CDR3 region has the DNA TGTGCCAGCAGCCTGGGAGTTTTACAAGAGACCCAGTACTTC.

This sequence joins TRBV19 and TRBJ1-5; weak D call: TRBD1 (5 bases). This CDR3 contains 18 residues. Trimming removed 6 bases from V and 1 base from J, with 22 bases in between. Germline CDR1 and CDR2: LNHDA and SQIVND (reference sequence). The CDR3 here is CASRGSAGLAGSNQPQHF. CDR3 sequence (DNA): TGTGCCAGTAGAGGGTCAGCAGGGTTGGCGGGGAGCAATCAGCCCCAGCATTTT.

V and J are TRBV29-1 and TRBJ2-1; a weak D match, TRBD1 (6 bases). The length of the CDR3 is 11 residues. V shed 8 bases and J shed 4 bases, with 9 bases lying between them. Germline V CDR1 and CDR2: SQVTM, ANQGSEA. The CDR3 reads CSTGQYNEQFF. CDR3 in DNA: TGCAGCACCGGACAGTACAATGAGCAGTTCTTC.

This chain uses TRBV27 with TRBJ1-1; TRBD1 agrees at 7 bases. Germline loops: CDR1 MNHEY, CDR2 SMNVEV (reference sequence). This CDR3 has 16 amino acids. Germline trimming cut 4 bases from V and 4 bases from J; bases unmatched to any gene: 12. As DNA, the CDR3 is TGTGCCAGCAGTTCGGCACAGGGGAGAAGGGGCACTGAAGCTTTCTTT. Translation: CASSSAQGRRGTEAFF.

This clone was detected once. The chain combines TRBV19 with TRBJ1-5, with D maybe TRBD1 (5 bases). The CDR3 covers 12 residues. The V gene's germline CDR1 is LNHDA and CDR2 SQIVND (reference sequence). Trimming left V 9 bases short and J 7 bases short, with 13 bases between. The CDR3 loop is CASQTRGQPQHF. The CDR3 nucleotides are TGTGCCAGCCAGACAAGGGGACAGCCCCAGCATTTT.

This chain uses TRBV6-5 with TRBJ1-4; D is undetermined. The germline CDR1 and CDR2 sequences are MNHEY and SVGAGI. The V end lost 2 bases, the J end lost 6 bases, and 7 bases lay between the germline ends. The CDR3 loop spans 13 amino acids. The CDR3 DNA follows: TGTGCCAGCAGTTACGGGCCCGATGAAAAACTGTTTTTT. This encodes CASSYGPDEKLFF.

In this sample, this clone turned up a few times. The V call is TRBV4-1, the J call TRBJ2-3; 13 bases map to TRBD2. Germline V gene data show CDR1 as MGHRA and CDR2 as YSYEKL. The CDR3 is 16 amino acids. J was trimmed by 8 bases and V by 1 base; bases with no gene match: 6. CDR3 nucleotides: TGCGCCAGCAGCCAAGCCACCGGACTAGCGGGAGCTACGCAGTATTTT. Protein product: CASSQATGLAGATQYF.

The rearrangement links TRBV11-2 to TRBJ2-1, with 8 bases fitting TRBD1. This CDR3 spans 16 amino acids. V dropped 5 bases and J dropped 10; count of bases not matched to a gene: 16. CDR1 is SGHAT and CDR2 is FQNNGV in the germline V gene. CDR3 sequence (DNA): TGTGCCAGCAGCCTTAGCCCATCCGGACAGGGCGAAGAGCAGTTCTTC. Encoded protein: CASSLSPSGQGEEQFF.

The CDR3 region is CASSPFFPQGGDPYGYTF. The CDR3 DNA sequence: TGTGCCAGCAGCCCTTTTTTCCCCCAGGGCGGAGACCCCTATGGCTACACCTTC. The V gene is TRBV28, the J gene TRBJ1-2; a weak D match, TRBD1 (5 bases). The V gene lost 6 bases and the J gene lost 4 bases, with 27 bases spanning the gap. The CDR3 spans 18 residues. Germline V lookup: CDR1 MDHEN, CDR2 SYDVKM.

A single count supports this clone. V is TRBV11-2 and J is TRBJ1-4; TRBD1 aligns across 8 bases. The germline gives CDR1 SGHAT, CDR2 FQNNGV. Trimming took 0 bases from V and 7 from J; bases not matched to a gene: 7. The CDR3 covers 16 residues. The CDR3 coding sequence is TGTGCCAGCAGCTTAGATCTGAAACAGGGGGGTGAAAAACTGTTTTTT. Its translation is CASSLDLKQGGEKLFF.

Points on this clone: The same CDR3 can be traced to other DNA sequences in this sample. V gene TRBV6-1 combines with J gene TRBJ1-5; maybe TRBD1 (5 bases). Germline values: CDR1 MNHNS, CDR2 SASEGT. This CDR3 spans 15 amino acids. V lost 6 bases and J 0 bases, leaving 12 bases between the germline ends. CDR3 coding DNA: TGTGCCAGCAGCCAGGGTGTCTATAGCAATCAGCCCCAGCATTTT. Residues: CASSQGVYSNQPQHF.

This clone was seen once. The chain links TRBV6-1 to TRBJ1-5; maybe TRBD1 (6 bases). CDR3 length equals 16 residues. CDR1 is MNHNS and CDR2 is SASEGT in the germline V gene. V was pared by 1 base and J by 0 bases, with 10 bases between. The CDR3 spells CASSEGLGASNQPQHF. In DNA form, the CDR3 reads TGTGCCAGCAGTGAAGGTCTGGGGGCTAGCAATCAGCCCCAGCATTTT.

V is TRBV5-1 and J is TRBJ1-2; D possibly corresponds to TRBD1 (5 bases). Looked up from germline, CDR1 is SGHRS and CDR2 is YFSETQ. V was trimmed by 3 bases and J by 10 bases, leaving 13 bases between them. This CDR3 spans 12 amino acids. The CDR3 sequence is CASSWGDGAYTF. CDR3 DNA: TGCGCCAGCAGCTGGGGGGACGGCGCCTACACCTTC.

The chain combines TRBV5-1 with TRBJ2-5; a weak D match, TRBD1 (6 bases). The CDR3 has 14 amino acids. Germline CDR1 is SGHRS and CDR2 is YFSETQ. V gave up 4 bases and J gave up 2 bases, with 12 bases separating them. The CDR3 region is CASSVDSTQETQYF. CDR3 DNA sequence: TGCGCCAGCAGCGTGGACAGTACTCAAGAGACCCAGTACTTC.

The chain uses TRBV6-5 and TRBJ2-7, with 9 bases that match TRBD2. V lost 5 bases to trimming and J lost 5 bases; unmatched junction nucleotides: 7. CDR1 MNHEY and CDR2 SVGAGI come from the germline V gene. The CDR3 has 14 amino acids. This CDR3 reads CASSRGGRAHEQYF. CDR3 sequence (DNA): TGTGCCAGCAGTCGGGGCGGGAGGGCCCACGAGCAGTACTTC.

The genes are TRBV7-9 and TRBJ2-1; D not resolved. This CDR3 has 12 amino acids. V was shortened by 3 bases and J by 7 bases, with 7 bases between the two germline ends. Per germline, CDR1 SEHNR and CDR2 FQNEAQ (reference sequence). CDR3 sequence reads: CASSLGENEQFF. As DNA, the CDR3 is TGTGCCAGCAGCTTGGGCGAGAATGAGCAGTTCTTC.

In DNA form, the CDR3 reads TGCGCCAGCAGACAGGATTACTCTGGAAACACCATATATTTT. Amino acids: CASRQDYSGNTIYF. The V call is TRBV5-1, the J call TRBJ1-3; D is possibly TRBD1 (5 bases). The V and J ends lost 5 bases and 0 bases respectively, with 9 bases between them. From germline, CDR1 is SGHRS and CDR2 YFSETQ. The CDR3 loop spans 14 amino acids.

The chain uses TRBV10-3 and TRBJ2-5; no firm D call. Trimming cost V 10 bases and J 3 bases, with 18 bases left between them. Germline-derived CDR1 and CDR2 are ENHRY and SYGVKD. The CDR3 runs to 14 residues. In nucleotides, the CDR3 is TGTGCCACCTCTCTTTCAGGCCAAGAAGAGACCCAGTACTTC. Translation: CATSLSGQEETQYF.

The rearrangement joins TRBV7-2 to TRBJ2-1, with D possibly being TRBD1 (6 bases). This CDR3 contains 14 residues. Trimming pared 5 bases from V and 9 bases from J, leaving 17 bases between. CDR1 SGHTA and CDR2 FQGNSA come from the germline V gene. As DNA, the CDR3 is TGTGCCAGCAGCCCCTCTACAGGGTACGGTGAGCAGTTCTTC. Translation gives CASSPSTGYGEQFF.

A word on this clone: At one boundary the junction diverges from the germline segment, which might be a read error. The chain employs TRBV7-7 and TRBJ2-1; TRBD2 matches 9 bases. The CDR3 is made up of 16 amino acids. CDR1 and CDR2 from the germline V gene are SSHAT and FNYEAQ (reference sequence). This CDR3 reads CASSAQLAGGPGEQFF. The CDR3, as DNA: TGTGCTAGCAGCGCCCAACTGGCGGGAGGGCCGGGTGAGCAGTTCTTC.

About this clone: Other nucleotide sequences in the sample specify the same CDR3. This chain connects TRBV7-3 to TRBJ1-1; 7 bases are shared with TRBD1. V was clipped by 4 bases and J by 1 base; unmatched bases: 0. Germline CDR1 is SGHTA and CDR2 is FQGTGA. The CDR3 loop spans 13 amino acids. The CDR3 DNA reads TGTGCCAGCAGCTCAGGGGGGAACACTGAAGCTTTCTTT. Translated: CASSSGGNTEAFF.